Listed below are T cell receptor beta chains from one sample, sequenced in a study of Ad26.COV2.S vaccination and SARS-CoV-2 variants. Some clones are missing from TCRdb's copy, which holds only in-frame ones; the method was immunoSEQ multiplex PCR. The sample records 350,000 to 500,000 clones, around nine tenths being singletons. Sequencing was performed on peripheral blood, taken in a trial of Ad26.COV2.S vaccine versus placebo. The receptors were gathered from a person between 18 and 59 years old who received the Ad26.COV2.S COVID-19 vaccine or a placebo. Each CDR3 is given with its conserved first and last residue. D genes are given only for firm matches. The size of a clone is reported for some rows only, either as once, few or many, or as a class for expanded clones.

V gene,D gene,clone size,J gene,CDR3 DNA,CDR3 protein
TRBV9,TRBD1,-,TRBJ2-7,TGTGCCAGCAGCCGTGGACAGGGGATCGACGAGCAGTACTTC,CASSRGQGIDEQYF
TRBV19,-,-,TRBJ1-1,TGTGCCAGTAGTATGCACGGGAATGAAGCTTTCTTT,CASSMHGNEAFF
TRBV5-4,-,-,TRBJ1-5,TGTGCCAGCAGCTTGGAGCCAGATCAGCCCCAGCATTTT,CASSLEPDQPQHF
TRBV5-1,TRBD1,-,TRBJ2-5,TGCGCCAGCAGCCCCGGGACAGGGTGGCAAGAGACCCAGTACTTC,CASSPGTGWQETQYF
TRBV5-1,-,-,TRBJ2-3,TGCGCCAGCAGCCCTGGCGAGGGGGGAGGAGATACGCAGTATTTT,CASSPGEGGGDTQYF
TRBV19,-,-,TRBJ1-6,TGTGCCAGTAGTTTGGACCGGAATTCACCCCTCCACTTT,CASSLDRNSPLHF
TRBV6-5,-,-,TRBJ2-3,TGTGCCAGCACTGTGGCTTGGCGCACAGATACGCAGTATTTT,CASTVAWRTDTQYF
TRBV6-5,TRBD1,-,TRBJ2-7,TGTGCCAGCAGACCGGGACAGGGGGCCTACGAGCAGTACTTC,CASRPGQGAYEQYF
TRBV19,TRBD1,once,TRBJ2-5,TGTGCCAGTAGTATTCCACAAGGAGGCAGGGGGCAAGAGACCCAGTACTTC,CASSIPQGGRGQETQYF
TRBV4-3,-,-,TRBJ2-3,TGCGCCGGGGCAGGGGCAGGAGATACGCAGTATTTT,CAGAGAGDTQYF
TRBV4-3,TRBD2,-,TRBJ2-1,TGCGCCAGCAGCCAAGATCGGTGGAGCGGGGGGGACAATGAGCAGTTCTTC,CASSQDRWSGGDNEQFF
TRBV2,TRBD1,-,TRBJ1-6,TGTGCCAGCAGTGAATTAGCGACAGGGGGGAATTCACCCCTCCACTTT,CASSELATGGNSPLHF
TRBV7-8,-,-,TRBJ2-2,TGTGCCAGCAGCTTATGGAGGACCGGGGAGCTGTTTTTT,CASSLWRTGELFF
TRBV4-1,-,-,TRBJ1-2,TGCGCCAGCAGCCCGGACTTCGGGGGAAACTATGGCTACACCTTC,CASSPDFGGNYGYTF
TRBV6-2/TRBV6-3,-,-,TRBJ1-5,TGTGCCAGCAGTCTAATCCTCGGACATTTCAATCAGCCCCAGCATTTT,CASSLILGHFNQPQHF
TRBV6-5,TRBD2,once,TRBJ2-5,TGTGCCAGCAGTTTAGAGCGGGGTCTAAAAGGGACCCAGTACTTC,CASSLERGLKGTQYF
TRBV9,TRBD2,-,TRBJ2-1,TGTGCCAGCAGCGTAGGACTAGCGGGGGTATACAATGAGCAGTTCTTC,CASSVGLAGVYNEQFF
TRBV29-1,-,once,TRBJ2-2,TGCAGCGTCCTCGGGACTTTGAACACCGGGGAGCTGTTTTTT,CSVLGTLNTGELFF
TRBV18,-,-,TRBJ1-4,TGTGCCAGCTCACCCCAACAGGGATTGGTTGAAAAACTGTTTTTT,CASSPQQGLVEKLFF
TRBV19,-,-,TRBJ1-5,TGTGCCAGTAGTATATGGGATGGCAGCAATCAGCCCCAGCATTTT,CASSIWDGSNQPQHF
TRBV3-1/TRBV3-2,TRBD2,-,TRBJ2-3,TGTGCCAGCAGCGACGCCGTGACCTCTAGCGGGGGTGCCTATACGCAGTATTTT,CASSDAVTSSGGAYTQYF
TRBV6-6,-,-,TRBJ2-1,TGTGCCAGCAGGTCCTACAATGAGCAGTTCTTC,CASRSYNEQFF
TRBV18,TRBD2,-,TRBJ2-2,TGTGCCAGCTCACCACCGGTCTTTGCGGGGGGCCCCGGGGAGCTGTTTTTT,CASSPPVFAGGPGELFF
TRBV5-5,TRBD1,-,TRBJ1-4,TGTGCCAGCAGCTCCGGACAGGGGTCTTCAACTAATGAAAAACTGTTTTTT,CASSSGQGSSTNEKLFF
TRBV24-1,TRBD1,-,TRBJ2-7,TGTGCCACCAGTGGGAGGGATATGAGACAGGGGACCGAGCAGTACTTC,CATSGRDMRQGTEQYF
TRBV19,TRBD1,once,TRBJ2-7,TGTGCCAGTAGGCGCCGGGACAGGGATTCCTACGAGCAGTACTTC,CASRRRDRDSYEQYF
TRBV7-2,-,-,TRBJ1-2,TGTGCCAGCAGCCACAGGGTGGGCTACACCTTC,CASSHRVGYTF
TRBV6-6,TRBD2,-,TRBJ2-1,TGTGCCAGCAGTTACTCGGGGGGGAGCTCCTACAATGAGCAGTTCTTC,CASSYSGGSSYNEQFF
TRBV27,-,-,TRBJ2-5,TGTGCCAGCAGCCGATCGGGGGAGACCCAGTACTTC,CASSRSGETQYF
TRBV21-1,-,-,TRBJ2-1,TGTGCCTCAGGACTAGATCTCAATGAGCAGTTCTTC,CASGLDLNEQFF
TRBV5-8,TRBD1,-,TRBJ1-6,TGTGCCAGCAGTTCCGGGACAGATAATTCACCCCTCCACTTT,CASSSGTDNSPLHF
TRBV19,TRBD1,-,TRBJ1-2,TGTGCCAGTAGTTACGGTGACAGGGGGCTCTATGGCTACACCTTC,CASSYGDRGLYGYTF
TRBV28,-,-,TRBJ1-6,TGTGCCAGCAGTTTTTTCACCTATAATTCACCCCTCCACTTT,CASSFFTYNSPLHF
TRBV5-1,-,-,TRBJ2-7,TGCGCCAGCAGCTTCAACTACGAGCAGTACTTC,CASSFNYEQYF
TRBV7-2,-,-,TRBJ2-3,TGTGCCAGCAGCTTAGGACGGGGCACAGATACGCAGTATTTT,CASSLGRGTDTQYF
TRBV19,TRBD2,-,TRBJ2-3,TGTGCCAGTAGTGTGACTAGCGGGGGGGCCCATGATACGCAGTATTTT,CASSVTSGGAHDTQYF
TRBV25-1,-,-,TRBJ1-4,TGTGCCAGCAGTGAATCAGGAAGGGGCTCGAGTGAAAAACTGTTTTTT,CASSESGRGSSEKLFF
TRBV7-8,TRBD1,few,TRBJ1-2,TGTGCCAGCCGCCCGGGACAGGGGTTTGTAAGCTATGGCTACACCTTC,CASRPGQGFVSYGYTF
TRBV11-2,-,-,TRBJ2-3,TGTGCCAGCAGCTTAGGGGGGGGACAGAGCACAGATACGCAGTATTTT,CASSLGGGQSTDTQYF
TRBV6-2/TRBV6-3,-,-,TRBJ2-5,TGTGCCAGCAGTTACTCGGTCCCGGGGGAATTAGAGACCCAGTACTTC,CASSYSVPGELETQYF
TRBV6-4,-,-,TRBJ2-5,TGTGCCAGGGGTTCGGGGGCCAAGGGGACCCAGTACTTC,CARGSGAKGTQYF
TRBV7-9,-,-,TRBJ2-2,TGTGCCAGCAGCTTGAGCGAAGTCGGGGAGCTGTTTTTT,CASSLSEVGELFF
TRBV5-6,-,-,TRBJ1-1,TGTGCCAGCAGCTTGGCCTTAGCGACAGCCGCCACTGAAGCTTTCTTT,CASSLALATAATEAFF
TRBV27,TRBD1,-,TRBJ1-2,TGTGCCAGCAGTGTAACAGGGGGGCACTATGGCTACACCTTC,CASSVTGGHYGYTF
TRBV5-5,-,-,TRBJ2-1,TGTGCCAGCAGCCTTGAGGCACGGAACAATGAGCAGTTCTTC,CASSLEARNNEQFF
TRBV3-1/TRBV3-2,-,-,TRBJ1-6,TGTGCCAGCAGCCAAGATCTTCGGCAAGTCAGGCCCTCACCCCTCCACTTT,CASSQDLRQVRPSPLHF
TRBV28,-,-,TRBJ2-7,TGTGCCAGCAGGGTAGATAGGGACAACTCCTACGAGCAGTACTTC,CASRVDRDNSYEQYF
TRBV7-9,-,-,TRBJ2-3,TGTGCCAGCAGCTTAGAGGACACTTTCACAGATACGCAGTATTTT,CASSLEDTFTDTQYF
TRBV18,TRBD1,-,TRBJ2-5,TGTGCCAGCTCATCCTCAAGACAGGGGCGAGGAGTGGAGACCCAGTACTTC,CASSSSRQGRGVETQYF
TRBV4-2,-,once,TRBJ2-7,TGTGCCAGCAGCCAAGAGACAGGACTTAGGGTATTAGAGCAGTACTTC,CASSQETGLRVLEQYF
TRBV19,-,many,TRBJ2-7,TGTGCCAGTAGTAACCTGTACCCCTACGAGCAGTACTTC,CASSNLYPYEQYF
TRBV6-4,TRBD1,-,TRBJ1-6,TGTGCCAGCAGTGCACAGGGGTCGGGGAGTTCACCCCTCCACTTT,CASSAQGSGSSPLHF
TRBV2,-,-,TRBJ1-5,TGTGCCAGCAGCAACCAACCCGACGGGCCCCAGCATTTT,CASSNQPDGPQHF
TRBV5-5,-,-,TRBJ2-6,TGTGCCAGCAGCTTGGTGGGGGGCCCCCTCTCTGGGGCCAACGTCCTGACTTTC,CASSLVGGPLSGANVLTF
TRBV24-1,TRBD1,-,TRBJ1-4,TGTGCCACCAGTGATTATACAGGGGCAACTAATGAAAAACTGTTTTTT,CATSDYTGATNEKLFF
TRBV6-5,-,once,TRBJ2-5,TGTGCCAGCAGTTCCGAAGGGTTGGTCCAAGAGACCCAGTACTTC,CASSSEGLVQETQYF
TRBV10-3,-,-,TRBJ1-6,TGTGCCATCAGTGACCCAACACAGAATTCACCCCTCCACTTT,CAISDPTQNSPLHF
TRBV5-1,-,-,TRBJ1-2,TGCGCCAGCAGCTATGACTATAACTATGGCTACACCTTC,CASSYDYNYGYTF
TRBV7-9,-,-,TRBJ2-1,TGTGCGAGCGGAAAAGGGCAGAACAGATTCAATGAGCAGTTCTTC,CASGKGQNRFNEQFF